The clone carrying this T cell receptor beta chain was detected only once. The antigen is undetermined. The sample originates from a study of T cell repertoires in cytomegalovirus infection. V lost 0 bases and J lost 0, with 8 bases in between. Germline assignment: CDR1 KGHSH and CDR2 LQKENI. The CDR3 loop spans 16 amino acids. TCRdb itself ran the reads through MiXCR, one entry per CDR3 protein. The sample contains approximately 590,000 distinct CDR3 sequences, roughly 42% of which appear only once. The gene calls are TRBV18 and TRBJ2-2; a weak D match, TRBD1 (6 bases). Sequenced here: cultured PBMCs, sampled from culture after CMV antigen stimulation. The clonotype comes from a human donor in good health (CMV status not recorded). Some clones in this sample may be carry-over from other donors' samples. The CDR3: CASSPPGTPNTGELFF. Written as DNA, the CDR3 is TGTGCCAGCTCACCACCGGGGACACCGAACACCGGGGAGCTGTTTTTT.